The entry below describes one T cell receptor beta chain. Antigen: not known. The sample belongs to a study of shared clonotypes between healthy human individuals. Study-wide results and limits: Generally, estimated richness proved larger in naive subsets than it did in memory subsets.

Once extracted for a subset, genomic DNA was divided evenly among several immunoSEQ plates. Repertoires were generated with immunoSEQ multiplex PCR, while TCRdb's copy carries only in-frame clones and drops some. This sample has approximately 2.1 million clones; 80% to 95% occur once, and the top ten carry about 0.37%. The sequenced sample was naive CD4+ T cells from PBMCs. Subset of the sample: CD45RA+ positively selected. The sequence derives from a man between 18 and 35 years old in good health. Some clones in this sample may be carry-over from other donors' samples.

CDR3 DNA sequence: TGTGCCAGCAGTACAGGGGGCTACACAGATACGCAGTATTTT. Residues: CASSTGGYTDTQYF. This chain connects TRBV28 to TRBJ2-3, with 9 bases that match TRBD1. The germline gives CDR1 MDHEN, CDR2 SYDVKM. This CDR3 is 14 amino acids long. Losses at the gene ends were 5 bases for V and 2 bases for J; bases not matched to a gene: 2.